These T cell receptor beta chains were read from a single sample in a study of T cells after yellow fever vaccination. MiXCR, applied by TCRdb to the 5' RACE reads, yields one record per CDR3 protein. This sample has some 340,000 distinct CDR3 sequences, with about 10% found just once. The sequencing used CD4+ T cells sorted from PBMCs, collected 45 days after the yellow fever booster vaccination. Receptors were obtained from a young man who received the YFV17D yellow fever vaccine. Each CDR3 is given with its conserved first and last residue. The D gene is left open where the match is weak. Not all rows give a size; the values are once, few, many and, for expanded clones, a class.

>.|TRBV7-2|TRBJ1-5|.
TGTGCCAGCAGTCTCGAGAACAATCAGCCCCAGCATTTT
CASSLENNQPQHF
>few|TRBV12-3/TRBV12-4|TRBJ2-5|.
TGTGCCAGCAGTTTAGGGCGAAGCGGGACCCAGTACTTC
CASSLGRSGTQYF
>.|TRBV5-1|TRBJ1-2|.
TGCGCCAGCAGCTTGGGTGCGTTCTATGGCTACACCTTC
CASSLGAFYGYTF
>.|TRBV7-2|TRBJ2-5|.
TGTGCCACCGGCCCGGGGGACAGACAAGAGACCCAGTACTTC
CATGPGDRQETQYF
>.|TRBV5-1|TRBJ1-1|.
TGCGCCAGCAGCCCCGACCCCCCGGGCACTGAAGCTTTCTTT
CASSPDPPGTEAFF
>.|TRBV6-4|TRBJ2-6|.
TGTGCCAGCAGTGCCGGGGTCTCTGCGGCCAACGTCCTGACTTTC
CASSAGVSAANVLTF
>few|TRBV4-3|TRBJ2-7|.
TGCGCCAGCAGCCAAAGTGTAGGGGGGGACGAGCAGTACTTC
CASSQSVGGDEQYF
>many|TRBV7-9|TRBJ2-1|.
TGTGCCAGCAGCCCAAGGCTCCGGGAACCTACGGATGAGCAGTTCTTC
CASSPRLREPTDEQFF
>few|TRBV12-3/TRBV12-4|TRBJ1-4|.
TGTGCCAGCAGTTTTTCGGCAACTAATGAAAAACTGTTTTTT
CASSFSATNEKLFF
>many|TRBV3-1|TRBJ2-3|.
TGTGCCAGCAGCCCCCCCCCTACCAGGGGCACAGATACGCAGTATTTT
CASSPPPTRGTDTQYF
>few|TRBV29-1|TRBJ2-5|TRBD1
TGCAGCGTTGAAAGGACAGGGGGCGGCCGAGGGCCAGAGACCCAGTACTTC
CSVERTGGGRGPETQYF
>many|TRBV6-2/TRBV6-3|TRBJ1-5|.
TGTGCCAGCAGGCCCAGGGGATACAATCAGCCCCAGCATTTT
CASRPRGYNQPQHF
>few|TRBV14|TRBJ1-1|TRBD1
TGTGCCAGCAGCCTTACAGGGGGCCTTAACACTGAAGCTTTCTTT
CASSLTGGLNTEAFF
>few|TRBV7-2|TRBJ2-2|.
TGTGCCAGCAGCTTAGCGGGGCTAGCCACCCCCGGGGAGCTGTTTTTT
CASSLAGLATPGELFF
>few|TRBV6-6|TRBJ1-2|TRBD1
TGTGCCAGCAGGCCCATGTGGCAGGGGGCGTCAGCCTATGGCTACACCTTC
CASRPMWQGASAYGYTF
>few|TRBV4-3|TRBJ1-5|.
TGCGCCAGCAGTCAACAGGAAAATCAGCCCCAGCATTTT
CASSQQENQPQHF
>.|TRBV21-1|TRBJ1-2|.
TGTGCCAGGGGAGAGTGGGCAGGACGCCACTATGGCTACACCTTC
CARGEWAGRHYGYTF
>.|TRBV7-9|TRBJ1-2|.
TGTGCCAGCAGAGCAACACCGAGGACGGTCGTCTACACCTTC
CASRATPRTVVYTF
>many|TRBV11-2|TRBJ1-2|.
TGTGCCAGCACCGGACGGAGCTATGGCTACACCTTC
CASTGRSYGYTF
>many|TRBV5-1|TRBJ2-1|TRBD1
TGCGCCAGCAGCTTGGGACAGGGGGTAGGCGAGCAGTTCTTC
CASSLGQGVGEQFF
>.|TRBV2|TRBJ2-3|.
TGTGCCAGTGATTTTCAGGGTTCAACAGATACGCAGTATTTT
CASDFQGSTDTQYF
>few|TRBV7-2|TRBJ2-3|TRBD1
TGTGCCAGCAGCCAAAGACAGGGTTTAAGCACAGATACGCAGTATTTT
CASSQRQGLSTDTQYF
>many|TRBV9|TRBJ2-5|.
TGTGCCAGCAGCGTAGAGGTCCGGGGGGAGACCCAGTACTTC
CASSVEVRGETQYF
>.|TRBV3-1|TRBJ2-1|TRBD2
TGTGCCAGCAGCCAAGGTGGGAGCGGGGGCTATGAGCAGTTCTTC
CASSQGGSGGYEQFF
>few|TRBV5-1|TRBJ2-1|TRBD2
TGCGCCAGCAGCGGACCGGGACTAGCGGGGGGGCCGAGATACAATGAGCAGTTCTTC
CASSGPGLAGGPRYNEQFF
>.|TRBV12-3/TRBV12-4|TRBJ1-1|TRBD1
TGTGCCAGCAGGCCAGGGGGAGGGTGGACTGAAGCTTTCTTT
CASRPGGGWTEAFF
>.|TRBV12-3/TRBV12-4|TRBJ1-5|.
TGTGCCAGCAGTTTGGGGCAGCATAGCAATCAGCCCCAGCATTTT
CASSLGQHSNQPQHF
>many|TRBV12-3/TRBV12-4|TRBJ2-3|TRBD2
TGTGCCAGCAGCCGACTAGCGGGGGGGGATACGCAGTATTTT
CASSRLAGGDTQYF
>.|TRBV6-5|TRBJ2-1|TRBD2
TGTGCCAGCAGCCTTAGCGGGGGACTCTACAATGAGCAGTTCTTC
CASSLSGGLYNEQFF
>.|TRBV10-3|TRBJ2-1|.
TGTGCCATCAGCAGGGGGGAAAGCGGGGGTCACAATGAGCAGTTCTTC
CAISRGESGGHNEQFF
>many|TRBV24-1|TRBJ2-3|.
TGTGCCACCAGTGATCCGCCCATAGATACGCAGTATTTT
CATSDPPIDTQYF
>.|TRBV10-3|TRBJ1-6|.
TGTGCCATCAGTGAGTCGGCGGGGACGGAGAATTCACCCCTCCACTTT
CAISESAGTENSPLHF
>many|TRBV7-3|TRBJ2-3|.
TGTGCCAGCAGCTTATACCCCTTGGGGCGGAGAACATCCACAGATACGCAGTATTTT
CASSLYPLGRRTSTDTQYF
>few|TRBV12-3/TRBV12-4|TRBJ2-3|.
TGTGCCAGCAGTTTTTCGGCGGGATCCCCCACAGATACGCAGTATTTT
CASSFSAGSPTDTQYF
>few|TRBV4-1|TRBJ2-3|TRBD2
TGCGCCAGCAGCCAACCCGTCCGGGGGGGGAAAGGAGATACGCAGTATTTT
CASSQPVRGGKGDTQYF
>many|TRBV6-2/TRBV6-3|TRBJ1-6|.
TGTGCCAGCAGTTACTCGGCAAAATTTTCACCCCTCCACTTT
CASSYSAKFSPLHF
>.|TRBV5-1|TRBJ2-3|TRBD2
TGCGCCAGCAGCGTGGGACTAGCCGGGGGTACGCAGTATTTT
CASSVGLAGGTQYF
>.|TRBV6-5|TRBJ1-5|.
TGTGCCAGCAGTTACTTCGGGGGTCAGCCCCAGCATTTT
CASSYFGGQPQHF
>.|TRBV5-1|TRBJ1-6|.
TGCGCCAGCAGCGCCAGTGCCGGGGATTCACCCCTCCACTTT
CASSASAGDSPLHF
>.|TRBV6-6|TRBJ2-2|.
TGTGCCAGCAGTTACAGAGAGGCCGCGAACACCGGGGAGCTGTTTTTT
CASSYREAANTGELFF
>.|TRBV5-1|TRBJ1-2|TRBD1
TGCGCCAGCAGTGAGGGGGCGGACTATGGCTACACCTTC
CASSEGADYGYTF